Listed below are T cell receptor beta chains from one sample, sequenced in a study of CD4 and CD8 cells across lung adenocarcinoma regions. TCRdb re-called the PCR reads through MiXCR, storing one row per CDR3 protein. The table lists approximately 5,000 distinct CDR3 sequences, around 50% of them singletons. The source material was CD4+ T cells from the margin of a lung tumor. Every receptor here comes from a male donor with lung adenocarcinoma. The CD4 and CD8 labels of this study may be unreliable. CDR3s include the opening cysteine and the closing phenylalanine or tryptophan. Each record gives: CDR3 protein, CDR3 DNA, D gene, J gene, V gene, clone size. D genes are given only for firm matches. Rows may omit the clone size; those that give it use once, few, many or a size class.

CASSDLRNEQFF	TGCGCCAGCAGTGATCTGCGGAATGAGCAGTTCTTC	-	TRBJ2-1	TRBV10-1	-
CASSEAELAGEYF	TGTGCCAGCAGTGAAGCTGAACTAGCGGGAGAGTACTTC	TRBD2	TRBJ2-1	TRBV6-1	medium-sized
CASSHTDTQYF	TGTGCCAGCAGCCACACAGATACGCAGTATTTT	-	TRBJ2-3	TRBV3-1	-
CASRLAELSDTQYF	TGTGCCAGCAGATTAGCAGAACTATCGGATACGCAGTATTTT	-	TRBJ2-3	TRBV7-9	-
CARGEGGADTDTQYF	TGCGCCAGGGGTGAAGGGGGCGCGGACACAGATACCCAGTACTTC	TRBD1	TRBJ2-5	TRBV10-1	-
CASRAYSGLEAKNIQYF	TGTGCCAGCAGGGCCTACTCCGGACTCGAGGCCAAAAACATTCAGTACTTC	-	TRBJ2-4	TRBV6-1	-
CASRLSGGSNEQFF	TGCGCCAGCAGACTTAGCGGGGGTAGCAATGAGCAGTTCTTC	TRBD2	TRBJ2-1	TRBV10-2	medium-sized
CASSFGLGATDIQYF	TGTGCCAGCAGTTTTGGGCTAGGAGCCACAGATATTCAGTACTTC	-	TRBJ2-4	TRBV27	-
CASRQASSSTDTQYF	TGTGCCAGCAGACAGGCTTCCTCTAGCACAGATACGCAGTATTTT	-	TRBJ2-3	TRBV6-1	many
CASSSRILAGRALGTGALYF	TGTGCCAGCAGCTCTAGGATACTGGCGGGCCGGGCTTTAGGCACAGGTGCGCTGTATTTT	-	TRBJ2-3	TRBV7-2	once
CASRPGQGKTQYF	TGTGCCAGCAGACCGGGACAGGGGAAGACCCAGTACTTC	TRBD1	TRBJ2-5	TRBV6-1	medium-sized
CASSAGLVGGGQETQYF	TGTGCCAGCTCGGCGGGGCTCGTTGGCGGTGGCCAAGAGACCCAGTACTTC	-	TRBJ2-5	TRBV25-1	-
CVPSFCGSLCIEGASSEVPCCF	TGTGTCCCAAGCTTCTGTGGGTCTCTTTGCATTGAGGGTGCAAGCTCAGAGGTGCCTTGCTGCTTC	-	TRBJ2-4	TRBV11-3	-
CASSQDEGGVGGNTQYF	TGCGCCAGCAGCCAAGATGAAGGAGGGGTGGGAGGGAATACGCAGTATTTT	TRBD2	TRBJ2-3	TRBV4-1	-
CASSPGRGACDPDTQYF	TGTGCCAGTAGTCCGGGCCGAGGGGCTTGTGACCCAGATACGCAGTACTTC	-	TRBJ2-5	TRBV27	-
CASSAGQDIGELFF	TGTGCCAGCAGCGCGGGACAAGATATCGGGGAGCTGTTTTTT	-	TRBJ2-2	TRBV6-1	-
CASSFGPAQETQYF	TGTGCCAGCAGTTTTGGGCCAGCTCAAGAGACCCAGTACTTC	-	TRBJ2-5	TRBV12-3/TRBV12-4	few
CASSQAGAGATQYF	TGTGCCAGCAGCCAGGCAGGAGCGGGAGCCACGCAGTATTTT	TRBD2	TRBJ2-3	TRBV14	medium-sized
CASSLEDRAYEQYF	TGTGCCAGCAGCCTTGAGGACAGGGCCTACGAGCAGTACTTC	TRBD1	TRBJ2-7	TRBV6-1	-
CASRGLRTGGRETQYF	TGTGCCAGCAGGGGACTGAGGACAGGAGGCAGGGAGACCCAGTACTTC	-	TRBJ2-5	TRBV6-1	medium-sized
CASSRGRREGRNELFF	TGTGCCAGCAGCCGCGGTCGGCGGGAGGGCCGGAATGAGCTGTTTTTT	TRBD2	TRBJ2-2	TRBV6-1	-
CASSPGRVASGTDTQYF	-	-	TRBJ2-3	TRBV27	once
CASSPRPSGITGRNEQFF	TGTGCTAGCAGCCCGAGGCCTAGCGGGATAACGGGGAGGAATGAGCAGTTCTTC	TRBD2	TRBJ2-1	TRBV7-7	few
CASSDSSGSGELFF	TGTGCCAGCAGTGACTCTAGCGGCTCCGGGGAGCTGTTTTTT	-	TRBJ2-2	TRBV6-4	few
CASSRRQKETQYF	TGTGCCAGCAGCCGCCGACAAAAAGAGACCCAGTACTTC	-	TRBJ2-5	TRBV7-6	-
CASSAGGAGGNEQFF	TGTGCCAGCAGTGCTGGGGGGGCCGGTGGCAATGAGCAGTTCTTC	-	TRBJ2-1	TRBV6-1	once
CASSRGQGVNEQFF	TGTGCCAGCAGTAGGGGACAGGGCGTCAATGAGCAGTTCTTC	TRBD1	TRBJ2-1	TRBV6-1	-
CASRGLAGVETQYF	TGTGCCAGCAGGGGACTAGCGGGAGTAGAGACCCAGTACTTC	TRBD2	TRBJ2-5	TRBV7-8	-
CASSEAGHGLVFSEQFF	TGTGCCAGCAGTGAAGCGGGCCATGGGCTAGTATTCAGTGAGCAGTTCTTC	-	TRBJ2-1	TRBV6-1	-
CASTSHRLATLYNEQFF	TGTGCCAGCACCTCACACCGTCTAGCGACTTTGTACAATGAGCAGTTCTTC	-	TRBJ2-1	TRBV12-3/TRBV12-4	medium-sized
CASSLSGSMLLYEQYF	TGTGCCAGCAGCCTATCGGGGAGCATGCTCCTCTACGAGCAGTACTTC	-	TRBJ2-7	TRBV6-1	few
CASREGGASQETQYF	TGCGCCAGCAGGGAAGGGGGCGCGAGCCAAGAGACGCAGTACTTC	TRBD1	TRBJ2-5	TRBV10-1	-
CASRTLSYRDGNQPQHF	TGTGCCAGCAGAACCCTCTCGTATAGGGATGGCAATCAGCCCCAGCATTTT	-	TRBJ1-5	TRBV6-1	few
CASSLTGDNEQFF	TGTGCCAGCAGCTTAACGGGAGACAATGAGCAGTTCTTC	-	TRBJ2-1	TRBV11-3	-
CASSEGSATTYEQYF	TGTGCCAGCAGTGAAGGCTCAGCCACAACCTACGAGCAGTACTTC	-	TRBJ2-7	TRBV6-1	medium-sized
CASSPPAGSDTQYF	TGTGCCAGCAGCCCTCCGGCAGGGTCAGATACGCAGTATTTT	-	TRBJ2-3	TRBV3-1	-
CASRLQAGIPGELYF	TGTGCCAGCAGACTCCAGGCTGGAATTCCTGGGGAGCTGTATTTT	-	TRBJ2-2	TRBV6-1	-
CASSQEVVGSSGQDTQYF	TGCGCCAGCAGCCAAGAGGTGGTGGGGAGCAGTGGCCAAGATACCCAGTATTTC	-	TRBJ2-3	TRBV4-1	-
CASSDGTKNTQYF	TGCGCCAGCTCGGACGGGACCAAAAATACTCAGTATTTC	-	TRBJ2-3	TRBV10-1	-
CASSPRSPPYEQYF	TGTGCCAGCAGTCCCCGCAGTCCTCCCTACGAGCAGTACTTC	-	TRBJ2-7	TRBV6-1	-
CASSSRGATDTQYF	TGTGCCAGCAGTTCGCGGGGGGCCACAGATACGCAGTATTTT	TRBD2	TRBJ2-3	TRBV6-5	-
CASSLGGGENIQYF	TGTGCCAGCAGCTTAGGGGGCGGTGAAAACATTCAGTACTTC	-	TRBJ2-4	TRBV7-2	medium-sized
CGSGLWRGAQDTQYF	TGTGGCAGCGGTCTCTGGAGAGGGGCCCAAGATACGCAGTATTTC	-	TRBJ2-3	TRBV27	-
CASSITSSLTGDVGDTQYF	TGCGCCAGCAGCATCACGAGCTCGTTGACGGGAGATGTAGGGGATACGCAGTATTTT	-	TRBJ2-3	TRBV4-1	-
CASSYSPANSYEQYF	TGTGCCAGCAGTTACTCGCCAGCAAACTCCTACGAGCAGTACTTC	-	TRBJ2-7	TRBV6-5	-
CASSLQGAKDKQFF	TGCGCCAGCAGTCTACAGGGGGCCAAAGACAAGCAGTTCTTC	TRBD1	TRBJ2-1	TRBV10-1	-